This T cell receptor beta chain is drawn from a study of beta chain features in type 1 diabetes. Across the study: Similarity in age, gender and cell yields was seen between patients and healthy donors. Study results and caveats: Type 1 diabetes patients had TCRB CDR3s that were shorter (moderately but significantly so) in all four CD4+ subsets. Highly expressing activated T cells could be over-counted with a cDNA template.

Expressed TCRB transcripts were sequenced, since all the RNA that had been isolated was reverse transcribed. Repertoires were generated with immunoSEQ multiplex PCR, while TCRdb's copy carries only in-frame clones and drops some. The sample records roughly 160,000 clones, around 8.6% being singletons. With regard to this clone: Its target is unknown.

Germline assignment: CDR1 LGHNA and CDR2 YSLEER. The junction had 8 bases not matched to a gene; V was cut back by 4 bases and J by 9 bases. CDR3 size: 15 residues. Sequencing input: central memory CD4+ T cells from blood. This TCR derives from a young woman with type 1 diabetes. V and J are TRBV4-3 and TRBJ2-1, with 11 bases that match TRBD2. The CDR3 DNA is TGCGCCAGCAGCCCTGTAGCGGGAGGGCTTGTTGAGCAGTTCTTC. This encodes CASSPVAGGLVEQFF.